This TCR beta chain is drawn from a study of blood T cells in healthy people across ages. The CDR3 loop spans 17 amino acids. V was cut by 0 bases and J by 0 bases, with 9 bases left in between. CDR1 is LGHNA, CDR2 YNFKEQ, per germline. Per individual sample, total RNA of at least 5 micrograms was extracted. Primed by a sample-barcoded 5' primer and a J-beta primer mix, a second PCR proceeded for roughly 6 to 12 cycles. TCRdb called the 5' RACE reads again in MiXCR, with one record for every CDR3 protein. The table has hundreds of thousands of distinct CDR3 sequences, roughly 34% seen once. This TCR was sampled from a man between 18 and 35 years old in good health. Sequencing was carried out using blood. The V gene is TRBV4-2, the J gene TRBJ2-6, with D perhaps being TRBD1 or TRBD2 (5 bases each). The CDR3, as DNA: TGTGCCAGCAGCCAAGATCTGAGGGGCTCTGGGGCCAACGTCCTGACTTTC. It is translated as CASSQDLRGSGANVLTF.